Following are 14 T cell receptor beta chains from one sample sequenced in a study of blood T cell repertoires in COVID-19. The data were produced by immunoSEQ multiplex PCR, yet TCRdb's version contains in-frame clones alone and is incomplete. Among roughly 300,000 clones, about nine tenths were seen once, and the ten largest hold roughly 12%. Sequences were obtained from peripheral blood. These receptors came from a woman aged 25 to 39 with COVID-19, enrolled during active disease.

The chain joins TRBV4-1 to TRBJ2-2, with D maybe TRBD2 (7 bases). The CDR3 consists of 16 residues. Germline-derived CDR1 and CDR2 are MGHRA and YSYEKL. Deletions cut 0 bases from V and 6 bases from J, with 14 bases between. The CDR3: CASSQERGGVAGELFF. The CDR3 DNA reads as TGCGCCAGCAGCCAAGAGCGAGGGGGGGTGGCCGGGGAGCTGTTTTTT.

The chain uses TRBV11-3 and TRBJ2-1; 9 bases map to TRBD1. V lost 5 bases to trimming and J lost 8 bases; unmatched junction nucleotides: 7. Germline CDR1 is SGHNT and CDR2 is YENEEA. The CDR3 totals 14 residues. CDR3 amino acids: CASSDDWTGDEQFF. CDR3 bases: TGTGCCAGCAGCGATGATTGGACAGGGGATGAGCAGTTCTTC.

The rearrangement joins TRBV5-1 to TRBJ2-7; TRBD1 or TRBD2 may be the D gene (6 bases each). This CDR3 is built from 13 residues. Germline CDR1 SGHRS, CDR2 YFSETQ. V was shortened by 4 bases and J by 2 bases, with 10 bases between the two germline ends. The DNA of the CDR3 is TGCGCCAGCAGCATGGAGGGGGCCTACGAGCAGTACTTC. It codes for CASSMEGAYEQYF.

The gene calls are TRBV3-1 (or the pseudogene TRBV3-2) and TRBJ1-1, with D uncertain. The CDR3 contains 17 residues. Germline V gene lookup returns CDR1 LGHDT and CDR2 YNNKEL (reference sequence). Deletions cut 1 base from V and 0 bases from J, with 15 bases between. The CDR3 loop reads CASSQVVSGGMNTEAFF. The CDR3 DNA is TGTGCCAGCAGCCAAGTTGTCTCCGGAGGTATGAACACTGAAGCTTTCTTT.

The chain uses TRBV5-1 and TRBJ2-5, with 11 bases matching TRBD2. The CDR3 runs to 16 residues. Germline V gene sequence: CDR1 SGHRS, CDR2 YFSETQ. V gave up 5 bases and J gave up 2 bases; unmatched junction bases: 8. Here the CDR3 reads CASRPRLAGIQETQYF. DNA for the CDR3: TGCGCCAGCAGACCGCGACTAGCGGGGATACAAGAGACCCAGTACTTC.

The V and J genes are TRBV29-1 and TRBJ2-3; D not resolved. The CDR3 is 13 residues long. Trimming cost V 6 bases and J 0 bases, with 10 bases left between them. Per germline, CDR1 SQVTM and CDR2 ANQGSEA. CDR3 sequence reads: CSVLRGSTDTQYF. CDR3 nucleotides: TGCAGCGTCCTAAGAGGTAGCACAGATACGCAGTATTTT.

The chain uses TRBV4-1 and TRBJ1-2, with 7 bases lining up with TRBD1. Germline V gene sequence: CDR1 MGHRA, CDR2 YSYEKL. CDR3 length: 16 residues. J was trimmed by 6 bases and V by 3 bases; bases with no gene match: 13. The CDR3 nucleotides read TGCGCCAGCAGCCACGCTGGAGGGGGCAACTACGATGGCTACACCTTC. It encodes CASSHAGGGNYDGYTF.

V and J are TRBV18 and TRBJ2-1; a weak D match, TRBD1 (6 bases). V was cut by 2 bases and J by 2 bases, with 7 bases left in between. Germline lookup yields CDR1 KGHSH and CDR2 LQKENI. There are 14 residues in the CDR3. CDR3 coding DNA: TGTGCCAGCTCACCAGACAGGACCTACAATGAGCAGTTCTTC. Its protein is CASSPDRTYNEQFF.

The chain links TRBV27 to TRBJ1-6; TRBD1 might be the D (6 bases). The germline V gene has CDR1 MNHEY and CDR2 SMNVEV (reference sequence). The CDR3 is made up of 21 amino acids. V was shortened by 10 bases and J by 4 bases, with 35 bases between the two germline ends. Here the CDR3 DNA reads TGTGCCAACGCTCACCTTTCGGGGGGGCAACCACGGAGCTCTTATAATTCACCCCTCCACTTT. Amino acid sequence: CANAHLSGGQPRSSYNSPLHF.

The chain combines TRBV14 with TRBJ1-1; D not certain. The V and J ends lost 1 base and 2 bases respectively, with 11 bases between them. Germline-derived CDR1 and CDR2 are SGHDN and FVKESK. The CDR3 totals 15 residues. The CDR3 bases are TGTGCCAGCAGCCAAGTAGCTGGGTTTAACACTGAAGCTTTCTTT. Protein: CASSQVAGFNTEAFF.

This chain connects TRBV9 to TRBJ1-2; 10 bases fit TRBD1. The CDR3 is made up of 15 amino acids. Germline trimming cut 2 bases from V and 5 bases from J; bases unmatched to any gene: 6. Germline V gene lookup returns CDR1 SGDLS and CDR2 YYNGEE. The CDR3 here is CASSVRTGGTYGYTF. The CDR3 coding sequence is TGTGCCAGCAGCGTGAGGACAGGGGGAACTTATGGCTACACCTTC.

The V and J genes are TRBV2 and TRBJ2-7; D gene unclear. The germline V gene has CDR1 SNHLY and CDR2 FYNNEI. This CDR3 contains 11 residues. The ends were cut back, 4 bases at V and 3 bases at J, with 4 bases in the middle. CDR3 coding DNA: TGTGCCAGCAGTGGCAGCTACGAGCAGTACTTC. Encoded protein: CASSGSYEQYF.

This chain connects TRBV4-1 to TRBJ2-7, with D hard to call. Germline lookup yields CDR1 MGHRA and CDR2 YSYEKL. There are 12 residues in the CDR3. The V and J ends lost 5 bases and 7 bases respectively, with 12 bases between them. This CDR3 is CASSSDSQEQYF. The DNA for the CDR3 is TGCGCCAGCAGCTCGGATTCACAGGAGCAGTACTTC.

This clone was recorded only once. V and J are TRBV19 and TRBJ1-4; TRBD1 is a possible D gene (5 bases). The CDR3 contains 14 residues. Germline loops: CDR1 LNHDA, CDR2 SQIVND (reference sequence). V was cut by 6 bases and J by 5 bases, with 13 bases left in between. DNA of the CDR3: TGTGCCAGTAGCCCGACAGTTACGAATGAAAAACTGTTTTTT. This gives the protein CASSPTVTNEKLFF.